Following are 29 T cell receptor beta chains from one sample sequenced in a study of CD8 T cells in Susac syndrome. Random hexamers were used to reverse transcribe the RNA input (about 0.45 to 1 ug). TCRdb reprocessed the immunoSEQ multiplex PCR reads via MiXCR and lists one record per CDR3 protein. The table lists about 120,000 distinct CDR3 sequences, 85% to 95% of them singletons. The sample was CD4+ T cells from PBMCs. Receptor source: a human donor in good health.

The chain couples TRBV5-4 to TRBJ2-1; D is unresolved. There are 12 residues in the CDR3. V lost 5 bases and J lost 5, with 8 bases in between. Germline assignment: CDR1 SGHNT and CDR2 YYREEE (reference sequence). The CDR3 nucleotides read TGTGCCAGCAGGCTCGATAACAATGAGCAGTTCTTC. This encodes CASRLDNNEQFF.

This clonotype was counted a few times. This rearrangement joins TRBV20-1 to TRBJ2-7; 8 positions agree with TRBD2. This CDR3 region has 15 residues. V lost 0 bases to trimming and J lost 2 bases; unmatched junction nucleotides: 6. The germline V gene has CDR1 DFQATT and CDR2 SNEGSKA (reference sequence). CDR3 residues: CSARDSSGSPYEQYF. In DNA form, the CDR3 reads TGCAGTGCTAGAGATTCCAGCGGGAGCCCCTACGAGCAGTACTTC.

The V call is TRBV5-1, the J call TRBJ1-5; 8 nucleotides align to TRBD1. The CDR3 totals 15 residues. Germline V lookup: CDR1 SGHRS, CDR2 YFSETQ. With V trimmed by 2 bases and J by 2 bases, 3 bases remained unmatched. The CDR3 loop is CASSFGQGRNQPQHF. In nucleotides, the CDR3 is TGCGCCAGCAGCTTCGGACAGGGCCGCAATCAGCCCCAGCATTTT. Combining the CDR3 with reference TRBV5-1 and TRBJ1-5 gives the whole variable domain KAGVTQTPRYLIKTRGQQVTLSCSPISGHRSVSWYQQTPGQGLQFLFEYFSETQRNKGNFPGRFSGRQFSNSRSEMNVSTLELGDSALYLCASSFGQGRNQPQHFGDGTRLSIL.

The genes are TRBV3-1 and TRBJ2-1; weak D call: TRBD2 (5 bases). The CDR3 is 14 amino acids. Trimming took off 2 bases at V and 7 bases at J, with 12 bases between the two ends. Germline CDR1 LGHDT, CDR2 YNNKEL (reference sequence). CDR3 coding DNA: TGTGCCAGCAGCCAAAGTCGGGGTTGGAATGAGCAGTTCTTC. This translates into CASSQSRGWNEQFF.

The chain carries TRBV30 and TRBJ2-1; D is perhaps TRBD2 (7 bases). V lost 3 bases to trimming and J lost 0 bases, with 15 bases between them. Germline V lookup: CDR1 GTSNPN, CDR2 SVGIG (reference sequence). This CDR3 has 16 residues. DNA for the CDR3: TGTGCCTGGAGGGACCTAGGGGGGGTCTCCTACAATGAGCAGTTCTTC. Protein sequence: CAWRDLGGVSYNEQFF.

The chain uses TRBV7-2 and TRBJ1-4; D remains unclear. Germline-derived CDR1 and CDR2 are SGHTA and FQGNSA. This CDR3 has 15 residues. With 1 base removed from V and 2 bases from J, the gap between germline ends came to 8 bases. CDR3: CASSLGDRTNEKLFF. The DNA of the CDR3 is TGTGCCAGCAGCTTAGGGGATCGGACTAATGAAAAACTGTTTTTT.

The chain uses TRBV3-1 and TRBJ2-7, with D maybe TRBD1 (6 bases). The CDR3 consists of 14 residues. V dropped 3 bases and J dropped 3 bases, with 12 bases sitting between them. CDR1 and CDR2 from the germline V gene are LGHDT and YNNKEL (reference sequence). CDR3 DNA sequence: TGTGCCAGCAGCCAGGAGTCGACAGGCTACGAGCAGTACTTC. Protein product: CASSQESTGYEQYF.

The CDR3 sequence is CASSSSGTHYGYTF. DNA of the CDR3: TGTGCCAGCAGCTCCTCCGGGACACACTATGGCTACACCTTC. The chain combines TRBV7-2 with TRBJ1-2, with D possibly TRBD1 on 6 matching bases. The CDR3 covers 14 residues. V lost 4 bases and J lost 3, with 12 bases in between. From germline, CDR1 is SGHTA and CDR2 FQGNSA.

The gene calls are TRBV2 and TRBJ1-1, with D possibly being TRBD1 (6 bases). The V gene lost 6 bases and the J gene lost 0 bases, with 20 bases spanning the gap. The CDR3 loop spans 17 amino acids. Looked up from germline, CDR1 is SNHLY and CDR2 is FYNNEI. The CDR3 DNA is TGTGCCAGCAGAGAGGGGGGGTCCGGGCCCATGAACACTGAAGCTTTCTTT. This sequence encodes CASREGGSGPMNTEAFF.

The chain links TRBV5-4 to TRBJ2-2; the D gene is possibly TRBD1 (6 bases). V gave up 0 bases and J gave up 8 bases, with 14 bases separating them. This CDR3 comprises 15 residues. CDR1 and CDR2 from the germline V gene are SGHNT and YYREEE (reference sequence). The CDR3 region is CASSLGNTGPGELFF. DNA of the CDR3: TGTGCCAGCAGCTTGGGGAATACAGGGCCAGGGGAGCTGTTTTTT.

The chain is built from TRBV20-1 and TRBJ1-1, with unresolved D. Trimming shortened V by 7 bases and J by 1 base, and 10 bases separated the two germline ends. This CDR3 has 12 amino acids. Germline lookup yields CDR1 DFQATT and CDR2 SNEGSKA (reference sequence). CDR3 in DNA: TGCAGTGACTTCCGGGGGAACACTGAAGCTTTCTTT. Its protein product is CSDFRGNTEAFF.

The chain uses TRBV7-9 and TRBJ1-3; D is unclear. Germline-derived CDR1 and CDR2 are SEHNR and FQNEAQ (reference sequence). Trimming pared 1 base from V and 2 bases from J, leaving 9 bases between. This CDR3 is built from 15 residues. Written as DNA, the CDR3 is TGTGCCAGCAGCTTAGAGAGGTCTCCTGGAAACACCATATATTTT. It specifies CASSLERSPGNTIYF.

V is TRBV3-1 and J is TRBJ2-7, with TRBD1 identical over 8 bases. This CDR3 comprises 17 residues. Trimming took 0 bases from V and 0 from J; bases not matched to a gene: 7. The V gene's germline CDR1 is LGHDT and CDR2 YNNKEL (reference sequence). CDR3: CASSQDIGQGVSYEQYF. The CDR3 DNA reads as TGTGCCAGCAGCCAAGATATCGGACAGGGCGTCTCCTACGAGCAGTACTTC.

This clonotype has more than one count but fewer than ten. J is TRBJ2-1 and V is TRBV11-2; perhaps TRBD2 as D (5 bases). Per germline, CDR1 SGHAT and CDR2 FQNNGV. V shed 1 base and J shed 1 base, with 11 bases lying between them. This CDR3 is 16 amino acids long. In DNA, the CDR3 is TGTGCCAGCAGCTTAGTGACGGGGAGATCCTACAATGAGCAGTTCTTC. The encoded protein is CASSLVTGRSYNEQFF.

The chain links TRBV7-6 to TRBJ2-1; D unclear. V was cut by 5 bases and J by 9 bases, with 11 bases left in between. This CDR3 contains 12 residues. CDR1 SGHVS and CDR2 FNYEAQ come from the germline V gene. The CDR3 DNA reads TGTGCCAGCAGCCCTCCAGCAAGTGAGCAGTTCTTC. It is translated as CASSPPASEQFF.

The rearrangement uses TRBV2 and TRBJ1-1; D may be TRBD1 (5 bases). CDR1 SNHLY and CDR2 FYNNEI come from the germline V gene. The CDR3 is 15 residues long. V was pared by 6 bases and J by 0 bases, with 14 bases between. CDR3 sequence (DNA): TGTGCCAGCAGCGATGCGCCGACAGTGAACACTGAAGCTTTCTTT. This sequence encodes CASSDAPTVNTEAFF.

The chain has TRBV7-2 and TRBJ1-2; D possibly corresponds to TRBD1 (5 bases). This CDR3 has 15 residues. Germline CDR1 is SGHTA and CDR2 is FQGNSA. V gave up 4 bases and J gave up 13 bases, with 25 bases separating them. Written as DNA, the CDR3 is TGTGCCAGCAGCTCAGGCGGCCGGGGCAGGGTCCCTTTCACCTTC. Amino acid sequence: CASSSGGRGRVPFTF.

The chain joins TRBV6-5 to TRBJ2-3, with D unresolved. This CDR3 comprises 12 residues. CDR1 and CDR2 (germline): MNHEY, SVGAGI. V shed 6 bases and J shed 5 bases, with 9 bases lying between them. The CDR3 bases are TGTGCCAGCAGCCCCGGAAGAGATACGCAGTATTTT. Encoded protein: CASSPGRDTQYF.

Here the CDR3 reads CASSLTIDTQYF. The CDR3 DNA follows: TGTGCCAGCAGCTTGACAATAGATACGCAGTATTTT. This chain connects TRBV5-6 to TRBJ2-3, with no clear D. CDR1 SGHDT and CDR2 YYEEEE come from the germline V gene. The CDR3 runs 12 residues. V was pared by 1 base and J by 5 bases, with 5 bases between.

The chain has TRBV12-3 or TRBV12-4 and TRBJ1-1, with 7 bases fitting TRBD1. The CDR3 has 13 residues. V was pared by 6 bases and J by 4 bases, with 5 bases of the junction left unmatched. In DNA form, the CDR3 reads TGTGCCAGCAGCCGACAGGGAGCCACTGAAGCTTTCTTT. This translates into CASSRQGATEAFF.

This clonotype came up once. V usage is TRBV20-1 and J usage is TRBJ2-1; TRBD2 matches 10 bases. The V and J ends lost 6 bases and 2 bases, in that order; junction bases with no gene match: 13. CDR1 is DFQATT and CDR2 is SNEGSKA in the germline V gene (reference sequence). This CDR3 contains 17 residues. CDR3 amino acids: CSADAGLAGAPYNEQFF. The CDR3 nucleotides read TGCAGTGCCGACGCCGGGCTAGCGGGAGCTCCCTACAATGAGCAGTTCTTC.

The chain joins TRBV29-1 to TRBJ1-2; maybe TRBD1 (6 bases). CDR3 length: 14 residues. From germline, CDR1 is SQVTM and CDR2 ANQGSEA. Trimming removed 6 bases from V and 4 bases from J, with 18 bases in between. The CDR3 region has the DNA TGCAGCGTGGATCGTGGGGGGCCAACCTATGGCTACACCTTC. It codes for CSVDRGGPTYGYTF.

This clonotype was seen once. This chain links TRBV6-1 with TRBJ1-2; TRBD1 matches at 9 bases. Germline assignment: CDR1 MNHNS and CDR2 SASEGT. The V gene end was trimmed by 6 bases and the J gene end by 7 bases; junction bases not matched to a gene: 6. The CDR3 is made up of 13 amino acids. The CDR3 sequence is CASSEGQGVGYTF. CDR3 nucleotides: TGTGCCAGCAGCGAGGGACAGGGAGTTGGCTACACCTTC.

The chain carries TRBV7-9 and TRBJ2-7; D may match TRBD1 or TRBD2 (5 bases each). The germline V and J ends were trimmed by 5 bases and 1 base, with 15 bases remaining between them. CDR1 and CDR2 from the germline V gene are SEHNR and FQNEAQ (reference sequence). The CDR3 sequence is 15 residues long. The CDR3 spells CASSEGPGTSYEQYF. For the CDR3, the DNA is TGTGCCAGCAGCGAAGGCCCCGGGACGTCCTACGAGCAGTACTTC.

The rearrangement links TRBV7-2 to TRBJ2-3; possible D gene TRBD2, 6 bases. Trimming pared 2 bases from V and 0 bases from J, leaving 9 bases between. This CDR3 has 15 residues. The V gene's germline CDR1 is SGHTA and CDR2 FQGNSA. CDR3 protein: CASSLNGGSTDTQYF. The CDR3 nucleotides are TGTGCCAGCAGCTTAAATGGGGGGAGCACAGATACGCAGTATTTT. The whole variable domain, remainder taken from reference TRBV7-2 and TRBJ2-3, is GAGVSQSPSNKVTEKGKDVELRCDPISGHTALYWYRQSLGQGLEFLIYFQGNSAPDKSGLPSDRFSAERTGGSVSTLTIQRTQQEDSAVYLCASSLNGGSTDTQYFGPGTRLTVL.

The chain employs TRBV28 and TRBJ2-3, with D perhaps TRBD1 (5 bases). The CDR3 spans 14 residues. Trimming cost V 3 bases and J 6 bases, with 13 bases left between them. Germline CDR1 reads MDHEN; CDR2 reads SYDVKM. CDR3 in DNA: TGTGCCAGCAGTTTTGCCAGGGCCAGGGATACGCAGTATTTT. As protein: CASSFARARDTQYF.

The chain uses TRBV7-2 and TRBJ1-5; D is unclear. Germline values: CDR1 SGHTA, CDR2 FQGNSA. V was clipped by 0 bases and J by 7 bases, with 13 bases between them. The CDR3 has 15 amino acids. CDR3 sequence: CASSLAVPGYQPQHF. The CDR3 nucleotides read TGTGCCAGCAGCTTAGCTGTCCCGGGGTACCAGCCCCAGCATTTT.

The gene calls are TRBV15 and TRBJ2-3; D not resolved. This CDR3 region has 12 residues. Germline loops: CDR1 LNHNV, CDR2 YYDKDF (reference sequence). The V end was cut by 5 bases, the J end by 3 bases, with 6 bases between. The CDR3 DNA sequence: TGTGCCACCAGCCGCGGTACAGATACGCAGTATTTT. Its translation is CATSRGTDTQYF. The full variable domain, rest sourced from reference TRBV15 and TRBJ2-3, is DAMVIQNPRYQVTQFGKPVTLSCSQTLNHNVMYWYQQKSSQAPKLLFHYYDKDFNNEADTPDNFQSRRPNTSFCFLDIRSPGLGDTAMYLCATSRGTDTQYFGPGTRLTVL.

In this sample, this clonotype turned up a few times. The chain has TRBV7-6 and TRBJ2-7; TRBD1 or TRBD2 may be the D gene (5 bases each). Germline V lookup: CDR1 SGHVS, CDR2 FNYEAQ. Trimming pared 4 bases from V and 1 base from J, leaving 14 bases between. This CDR3 is built from 15 residues. Here the CDR3 reads CASSSTPGTSYEQYF. As DNA, the CDR3 is TGTGCCAGCAGCTCGACCCCCGGGACGTCCTACGAGCAGTACTTC. Based on the CDR3 plus reference TRBV7-6 and TRBJ2-7, the full variable domain is GAGVSQSPRYKVTKRGQDVALRCDPISGHVSLYWYRQALGQGPEFLTYFNYEAQQDKSGLPNDRFSAERPEGSISTLTIQRTEQRDSAMYRCASSSTPGTSYEQYFGPGTRLTVT.